This T cell receptor beta chain emerged from a study of persistence of HIV-infected CD4 T cells. Study-wide points: Proviral oligoclonality tracked with TCR oligoclonality within the same sorted cells. Antigen-responding cells were enriched for degenerate expanded CDR3beta sequences.

This was the immunoSEQ version 4 assay in survey mode. Assay: immunoSEQ multiplex PCR; the TCRdb copy retains only in-frame clones and omits some. The sample has fewer than 35,000 clones, around 70% seen once; the top ten hold roughly 1.5%. The stimulus was an HIV-1 Gag 15-mer peptide pool, roughly 1 ug/peptide/mL. CD4+ T cells upregulating both CD40 ligand and CD69 were sorted as responding cells. Suppressive ART was started during chronic HIV-1 infection in these adults. Plasma HIV-1 RNA stayed below 50 copies/mL for at least 4 years. The CDR3 consists of 16 residues. Germline-derived CDR1 and CDR2 are SGHRS and YFSETQ. Between the trimmed V and J ends, which lost 0 bases and 1 base, there was a span of 13 bases. To note about this clone: Its antigen remains unknown.

This rearrangement joins TRBV5-1 to TRBJ1-1, with D maybe TRBD1 (6 bases). This sample comprised CD4+ T cells sorted from PBMCs after roughly 18-hour stimulation, obtained from a patient who received antiretroviral therapy. The clonotype originates from an adult man with HIV who was CMV-seropositive. In nucleotides, the CDR3 is TGCGCCAGCAGCTTGGTCGTGGGGGCCAAGAACACTGAAGCTTTCTTT. Its protein is CASSLVVGAKNTEAFF.